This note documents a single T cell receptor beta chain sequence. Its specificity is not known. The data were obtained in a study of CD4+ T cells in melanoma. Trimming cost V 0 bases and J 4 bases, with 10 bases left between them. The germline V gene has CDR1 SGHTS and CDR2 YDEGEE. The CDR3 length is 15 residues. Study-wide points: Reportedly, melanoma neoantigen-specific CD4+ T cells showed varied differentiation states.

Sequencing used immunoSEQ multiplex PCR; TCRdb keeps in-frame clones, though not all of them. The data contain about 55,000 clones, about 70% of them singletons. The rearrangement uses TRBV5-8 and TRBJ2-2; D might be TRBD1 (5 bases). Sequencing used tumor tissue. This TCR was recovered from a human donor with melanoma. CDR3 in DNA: TGTGCCAGCAGCTTGGGGCAGGGAATCACCGGGGAGCTGTTTTTT. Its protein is CASSLGQGITGELFF.